This T cell receptor beta chain was recovered during a study of cytomegalovirus exposure and HLA in healthy donors (TCRdb year 2017). About the investigation overall: The roughly 670 repertoires of the first cohort and the 120 validation repertoires were produced on the same platform, according to a later analysis. High-throughput TCR immunosequencing, statistical association of individual TCRs with disease status, and machine learning were combined to predict cytomegalovirus infection status. Besides the first cohort of approximately 670 subjects, a separate validation cohort made up of some 110 different subjects was used. The aim of the study was to test whether cataloging public T cell receptors could identify signatures of past pathogen exposure. What the work shows at the level of the full study, not this receptor alone: In vitro tests confirmed that a few of the cytomegalovirus-associated TCR beta chains recognize cytomegalovirus antigens. The classifier was reported to diagnose cytomegalovirus status with high specificity and sensitivity in both the original and validation cohorts. The validation cohort had no HLA typing available for a later analysis, so co-occurrence within that cohort was assessed over all 130 or so repertoires. It was suggested by the authors that the approach could potentially be generalized to other disease states and immunological phenotypes. Most TCR sequences were seen in very few donors, while some public TCRs were found in many individuals. A later analysis found that TCRs clustered in the first cohort also tended to co-occur in the 100 to 150 validation repertoires, with 94% of cluster scores above 0. A total of some 180 TCR beta chains were listed by the study as associated with cytomegalovirus.

This clone showed up just once. The specificity of this receptor is unknown. No clone much larger than this one lies a single base away; base qualities are absent. The CDR3 contains 13 residues, cysteine and phenylalanine counted. Only the CDR3 DNA stays, 39 bases, in frame from base 1. CDR1 MNHNS and CDR2 SASEGT were looked up in the germline V gene. Trimming at the junction amounts to 8 bases on V and 8 bases on J, and the germline ends lie 15 bases apart. Donors formed part of the validation cohort, which comprised 95 to 150 subjects and was distinct from the first cohort of several hundred subjects. Preparation of the library involved the immunoSEQ multiplex PCR assay. The original methods were these. A statistical classification framework was developed to diagnose cytomegalovirus status using the catalog of TCR beta chain sequences. TCRdb stores this immuneACCESS table with in-frame sequences only. Part of the clones is absent; in the studies checked, under half of the shortfall reflects unresolved V genes, and no reason is known for the rest. The D gene and trimming were derived from the DNA, and the V and J assignments and clone size from that table. The sample table contains 140,000 or so clones; only one count was recorded for about nine tenths of them. Jointly, the top ten make up 4.5% of the sample.

This clonotype was sampled from a man younger than 30 in good health and CMV-seropositive. The chain joins TRBV6-1 to TRBJ1-4, and TRBD1 may be the D gene, going by 6 matching bases. Sequenced material: PBMCs. The CDR3 has the sequence CASLEGVREKLFF. In nucleotide form, the sequence is TGTGCCAGCCTCGAGGGGGTCCGAGAAAAACTGTTTTTT.